This T cell receptor beta chain came from a study of Tregs in tolerant kidney transplant recipients. Findings of the study overall: Tregs expanded with activated donor B cells seemed most donor-specific. No direct test of biological reproducibility was done here. Findings come from small patient numbers and require larger validation.

Notes on this clone: The target antigen is unknown.

Germline-derived CDR1 and CDR2 are MDHEN and SYDVKM. This CDR3 comprises 15 residues. Trimming left V 2 bases short and J 4 bases short, with 12 bases between. Thawed PBMCs were FACS-sorted into unstimulated CD4+CD25+CD127- regulatory T cells, CD4+CD25- non-regulatory cells, CD4 and CD8 cells. The method was immunoSEQ multiplex PCR; TCRdb's version includes in-frame clones alone and lacks a portion of them. The sample has about 240,000 clones, roughly four fifths seen once. This chain joins TRBV28 and TRBJ1-5; D uncertain. What was sequenced was CD4+ T cells from blood. The sequence came from a human donor in good health. CDR3 coding DNA: TGTGCCAGCAGTTTAATACAGCCGGGGAATCAGCCCCAGCATTTT. Encoded protein: CASSLIQPGNQPQHF.